Following are 30 T cell receptor beta chains from one sample sequenced in a study of response to subunit inactivated influenza vaccine. TCRdb processed the RT-PCR reads anew with MiXCR; each CDR3 protein has one entry. The sample records more than 700,000 distinct CDR3 sequences, around 20% being singletons. Sequencing used PBMCs from blood, obtained less than 6 days after vaccination. The receptors shown here come from a man aged 45 to 65 who received an inactivated influenza vaccine.

The genes are TRBV4-2 and TRBJ2-1; 7 bases are shared with TRBD1. CDR1 is LGHNA, CDR2 YNFKEQ, per germline. V lost 4 bases and J lost 4; bases outside the gene matches: 7. The CDR3 runs 15 residues. The CDR3 DNA is TGTGCCAGCAGCCTCGCAACGACAGGGTACAATGAGCAGTTCTTC. Protein: CASSLATTGYNEQFF.

This clonotype occurred a few times. This sequence joins TRBV12-3 or TRBV12-4 and TRBJ2-7, with a possible D match to TRBD1 (5 bases). CDR3 length: 14 residues. V was pared by 3 bases and J by 4 bases, with 13 bases between. Written as DNA, the CDR3 is TGTGCCAGCAGTTTGGGGCCCTTCCCTTACGAGCAGTACTTC. It translates to CASSLGPFPYEQYF.

This clonotype has more than one count but fewer than ten. The rearrangement joins TRBV6-1 to TRBJ2-3; the D gene is possibly TRBD2 (5 bases). The CDR3 runs 15 residues. Germline V CDR1 and CDR2: MNHNS, SASEGT. Trimming took 10 bases from V and 0 from J, leaving 17 bases between them. The CDR3 sequence: CATRRGIASTDTQYF. The CDR3 nucleotides read TGTGCCACACGGAGAGGGATAGCCAGCACAGATACGCAGTATTTT.

CDR3 nucleotide sequence: TGCAGTGCCCCTAGCGGGAGATATACCGGGGAGCTGTTTTTT. Protein: CSAPSGRYTGELFF. The V gene is TRBV20-1, the J gene TRBJ2-2; TRBD2 agrees at 10 bases. The CDR3 is made up of 14 amino acids. CDR1 is DFQATT and CDR2 is SNEGSKA in the germline V gene (reference sequence). V lost 6 bases and J lost 5; bases outside the gene matches: 6.

This clonotype was detected only a few times. V is TRBV29-1 and J is TRBJ2-3; 9 bases fit TRBD2. With V trimmed by 5 bases and J by 6 bases, 9 bases remained unmatched. The CDR3 covers 14 residues. Germline loops: CDR1 SQVTM, CDR2 ANQGSEA. CDR3 nucleotide sequence: TGCAGCGTTCGAGTAGCGGGAGTCGGTGATACGCAGTATTTT. Translating it yields CSVRVAGVGDTQYF.

This CDR3 reads CASSRLAQVDNEQFF. The CDR3 nucleotides read TGCGCCAGCAGCCGTTTGGCCCAAGTGGACAATGAGCAGTTCTTC. The chain links TRBV4-3 to TRBJ2-1; no definite D call. Germline CDR1 and CDR2: LGHNA and YSLEER. The CDR3 extends over 15 amino acids. Between the trimmed V and J ends, which lost 4 bases and 5 bases, there was a span of 15 bases.

The gene calls are TRBV24-1 and TRBJ2-3; tentatively, D is TRBD2 (6 bases). V dropped 4 bases and J dropped 4 bases, with 20 bases sitting between them. Germline values: CDR1 KGHDR, CDR2 SFDVKD. The CDR3 spans 17 residues. The CDR3 DNA reads TGTGCCACCAGTGAAGGTGCGGGGACCGGGTTACCAGATACGCAGTATTTT. Its translation: CATSEGAGTGLPDTQYF.

The chain is built from TRBV6-4 and TRBJ2-5, with a possible D match to TRBD1 (5 bases). V gave up 6 bases and J gave up 5 bases, with 13 bases separating them. This CDR3 comprises 13 residues. Germline CDR1 MRHNA, CDR2 SNTAGT. The CDR3 region is CASSRQPGETQYF. The CDR3, as DNA: TGTGCCAGCAGCCGACAGCCTGGGGAGACCCAGTACTTC.

This clonotype was detected only a few times. The genes are TRBV5-1 and TRBJ2-3; no definite D call. The CDR3 sequence is 13 residues long. Per the germline V gene, CDR1 is SGHRS and CDR2 is YFSETQ. V lost 5 bases and J lost 2, with 9 bases in between. The CDR3 DNA reads as TGCGCCAGCAGAAATTTAGACACAGATACGCAGTATTTT. Translated, it gives CASRNLDTDTQYF.

Only a few counts were recorded for this clonotype. The CDR3 protein is CSARNKWGTSNTGELFF. CDR3 sequence (DNA): TGCAGTGCTAGAAACAAATGGGGGACCTCGAACACCGGGGAGCTGTTTTTT. The chain links TRBV20-1 to TRBJ2-2; D might be TRBD1 or TRBD2, each matching 5 bases. Germline-derived CDR1 and CDR2 are DFQATT and SNEGSKA (reference sequence). Deletions cut 2 bases from V and 0 bases from J, with 16 bases between. This CDR3 comprises 17 residues.

V usage is TRBV7-9 and J usage is TRBJ2-4; 14 bases line up with TRBD2. The germline V gene encodes CDR1 SEHNR and CDR2 FQNEAQ (reference sequence). Unmatched junction bases numbered 9, after V lost 5 bases and J lost 6 bases. The CDR3 is made up of 17 amino acids. This CDR3 reads CASSKLGLAGAGNIQYF. CDR3 coding DNA: TGTGCCAGCAGCAAACTGGGACTAGCGGGAGCTGGAAACATTCAGTACTTC.

This rearrangement joins TRBV20-1 to TRBJ2-1; 12 positions agree with TRBD2. In germline, CDR1 is DFQATT, CDR2 SNEGSKA (reference sequence). The CDR3 runs 16 residues. Trimming removed 0 bases from V and 8 bases from J; junction bases left unmatched: 8. The CDR3 bases are TGCAGTGCTAGAGATCTGACTAGCGGGAGACGGGATGAGCAGTTCTTC. It translates to CSARDLTSGRRDEQFF.

The chain links TRBV6-2 or TRBV6-3 to TRBJ1-6; D remains unclear. The CDR3 totals 14 residues. Trimming took 5 bases from V and 6 from J, leaving 11 bases between them. Germline lookup yields CDR1 MNHEY and CDR2 SVGEGT. Here the CDR3 DNA reads TGTGCCAGCAGTCCCGGAGCGATTAATTCACCCCTCCACTTT. As protein: CASSPGAINSPLHF.

There are a few counts of this clonotype. J is TRBJ2-5 and V is TRBV9, with 7 nucleotides matching TRBD1. CDR1 is SGDLS and CDR2 is YYNGEE in the germline V gene. CDR3 length: 14 amino acids. V gave up 4 bases and J gave up 4 bases; unmatched junction bases: 7. CDR3 in amino acids: CASSQGQRAETQYF. CDR3 DNA: TGTGCCAGCAGCCAGGGACAGCGAGCAGAGACCCAGTACTTC.

This clonotype was recorded a few times. The chain joins TRBV12-3 or TRBV12-4 to TRBJ1-1; D call uncertain. Trimming shortened V by 6 bases and J by 0 bases, and 17 bases separated the two germline ends. CDR3 length: 16 residues. The CDR3 sequence: CASSSLRDTMNTEAFF. The CDR3 nucleotides are TGTGCCAGCAGCAGTTTAAGGGATACCATGAACACTGAAGCTTTCTTT.

In DNA form, the CDR3 reads TGTGCCAGCAGTCAGAGCGGGAGAAATGAGCAGTTCTTC. Its protein is CASSQSGRNEQFF. This chain joins TRBV6-2 or TRBV6-3 and TRBJ2-1; 8 nucleotides align to TRBD2. Unmatched junction bases numbered 4, after V lost 5 bases and J lost 7 bases. The CDR3 length is 13 residues. Germline CDR1 is MNHEY and CDR2 is SVGEGT.

The V gene is TRBV7-2, the J gene TRBJ1-4; TRBD1 matches at 9 bases. This CDR3 comprises 13 residues. The V gene end was trimmed by 5 bases and the J gene end by 11 bases; junction bases not matched to a gene: 6. From germline, CDR1 is SGHTA and CDR2 FQGNSA. CDR3 nucleotides: TGTGCCAGCAGCCCCGGGACAGGGTTTAAACTGTTTTTT. Translation: CASSPGTGFKLFF.

This clonotype was picked up a small number of times. This sequence joins TRBV24-1 and TRBJ2-3; TRBD1 aligns across 9 bases. The CDR3 consists of 16 residues. The junction had 7 bases not matched to a gene; V was cut back by 5 bases and J by 2 bases. CDR1 and CDR2 from the germline V gene are KGHDR and SFDVKD. CDR3 loop: CATSVRGQGPTDTQYF. DNA of the CDR3: TGTGCCACCAGTGTCCGGGGACAGGGTCCCACAGATACGCAGTATTTT.

This rearrangement joins TRBV9 to TRBJ1-5; 7 bases map to TRBD1. This CDR3 has 14 residues. V shed 0 bases, J shed 9 bases, and the junction held 6 bases outside the gene matches. CDR1 SGDLS and CDR2 YYNGEE come from the germline V gene. The CDR3, as DNA: TGTGCCAGCAGCGTAGGCACAGGGGTGGTGCCCCAGCATTTT. Translated, it gives CASSVGTGVVPQHF.

The chain links TRBV20-1 to TRBJ2-5, with 7 nucleotides matching TRBD2. With V trimmed by 4 bases and J by 4 bases, 6 bases remained unmatched. CDR1 is DFQATT and CDR2 is SNEGSKA in the germline V gene (reference sequence). The CDR3 sequence is 13 residues long. In nucleotides, the CDR3 is TGCAGTGCTAAAGCGGGACCAGGAGAGACCCAGTACTTC. It specifies CSAKAGPGETQYF.

The chain links TRBV5-1 to TRBJ2-7; possible D gene TRBD2, 6 bases. V was trimmed by 0 bases and J by 6 bases, leaving 16 bases between them. The germline gives CDR1 SGHRS, CDR2 YFSETQ. There are 15 residues in the CDR3. The CDR3 coding sequence is TGCGCCAGCAGCTTGGACTTGGGGGGAGCGGGCGAGCAGTACTTC. Translation gives CASSLDLGGAGEQYF.

This chain uses TRBV6-2 or TRBV6-3 with TRBJ2-1; TRBD2 matches at 9 bases. CDR3 length equals 17 residues. The germline V gene encodes CDR1 MNHEY and CDR2 SVGEGT. V was clipped by 9 bases and J by 0 bases; unmatched bases: 12. CDR3: CASASGRTSLSYNEQFF. The CDR3 DNA reads TGTGCCAGTGCAAGCGGGAGGACTTCGCTCTCCTACAATGAGCAGTTCTTC.

The table lists this clonotype with a few counts. The genes are TRBV4-3 and TRBJ2-5; 9 nucleotides line up with TRBD2. The CDR3 extends over 17 amino acids. The germline gives CDR1 LGHNA, CDR2 YSLEER. Losses at the gene ends were 0 bases for V and 6 bases for J; bases not matched to a gene: 11. Here the CDR3 DNA reads TGCGCCAGCAGCCAAGATGCGGCTAGCGGGAAACAACAGACCCAGTACTTC. It is translated as CASSQDAASGKQQTQYF.

Ten or more counts support this clonotype. The genes are TRBV20-1 and TRBJ2-1; possible D gene TRBD2, 7 bases. The V and J ends lost 3 bases and 7 bases respectively, with 19 bases between them. The CDR3 is 15 residues long. The germline V gene has CDR1 DFQATT and CDR2 SNEGSKA (reference sequence). CDR3 protein: CSASPWREQGNEQFF. Here the CDR3 DNA reads TGCAGTGCTAGCCCCTGGCGGGAGCAGGGGAATGAGCAGTTCTTC.

This clonotype was counted ten times or more. The rearrangement joins TRBV20-1 to TRBJ2-7; D is ambiguous. V lost 3 bases, J lost 3 bases, and 3 bases lay in between. The CDR3 length is 10 residues. The germline V gene encodes CDR1 DFQATT and CDR2 SNEGSKA (reference sequence). The CDR3 DNA reads as TGCAGTGCTAGTGACTACGAGCAGTACTTC. Protein sequence: CSASDYEQYF.

J is TRBJ2-2 and V is TRBV12-3 or TRBV12-4; D might be TRBD1 (6 bases). CDR3 length: 13 amino acids. V was clipped by 10 bases and J by 0 bases, with 9 bases between them. The CDR3 sequence: CATRGSNTGELFF. CDR3 DNA: TGTGCCACCAGGGGCTCGAACACCGGGGAGCTGTTTTTT.

There are many counts of this clonotype. The J gene is TRBJ2-1, the V gene TRBV12-3 or TRBV12-4, with no clear D. This CDR3 contains 13 residues. Trimming took off 2 bases at V and 4 bases at J, with 6 bases between the two ends. CDR3 sequence (DNA): TGTGCCAGCAGTTTAACTTCATACAATGAGCAGTTCTTC. It is translated as CASSLTSYNEQFF.

This clonotype was recorded a few times. The chain combines TRBV6-1 with TRBJ1-5, with D uncertain. This CDR3 has 13 amino acids. Germline CDR1 is MNHNS and CDR2 is SASEGT. V was shortened by 4 bases and J by 9 bases, with 13 bases between the two germline ends. In DNA, the CDR3 is TGTGCCAGCAGTGGGACGCCACGGGGGCCCCAGCATTTT. It translates to CASSGTPRGPQHF.

In this sample, this clonotype turned up a few times. This may come from a read error, since a much larger clone is one base off. The J gene is TRBJ2-1, the V gene TRBV10-3; D is unresolved. The CDR3 contains 19 residues. Germline values: CDR1 ENHRY, CDR2 SYGVKD. CDR3 amino acids: CAISDRRPSLTGLYNEQFF. The CDR3 DNA sequence: TGTGCCATAAGTGACCGAAGACCCTCACTAACGGGCCTTTACAATGAGCAGTTCTTC.

This clonotype was recorded a few times. V is TRBV12-3 or TRBV12-4 and J is TRBJ1-6; D is uncertain. The CDR3 has 14 amino acids. The V end lost 2 bases, the J end lost 7 bases, and 9 bases lay between the germline ends. CDR3 loop: CASSLWQSNSPLHF. The CDR3 DNA sequence: TGTGCCAGCAGTTTATGGCAGTCCAATTCACCCCTCCACTTT.